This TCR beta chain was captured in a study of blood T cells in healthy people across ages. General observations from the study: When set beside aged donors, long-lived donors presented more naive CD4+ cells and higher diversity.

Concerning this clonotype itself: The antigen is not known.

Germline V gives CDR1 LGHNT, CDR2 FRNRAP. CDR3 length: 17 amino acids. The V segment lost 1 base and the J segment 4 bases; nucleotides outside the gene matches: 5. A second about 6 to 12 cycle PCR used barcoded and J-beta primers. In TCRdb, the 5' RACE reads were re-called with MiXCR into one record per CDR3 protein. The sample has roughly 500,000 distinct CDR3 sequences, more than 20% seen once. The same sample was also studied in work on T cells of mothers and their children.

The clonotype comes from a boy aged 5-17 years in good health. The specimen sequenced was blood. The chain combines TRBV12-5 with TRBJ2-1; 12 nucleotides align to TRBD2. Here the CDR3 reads CASGLGASGRVYNEQFF. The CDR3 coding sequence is TGTGCTAGTGGTTTGGGCGCTAGCGGGAGGGTGTACAATGAGCAGTTCTTC.